This T cell receptor beta chain emerged from a study of blood T cells in healthy people across ages. Germline assignment: CDR1 MDHEN and CDR2 SYDVKM. This CDR3 has 14 residues. The second PCR ran roughly 6 to 11 cycles with a sample-barcoded 5' primer and J-beta primers. Each CDR3 protein gets one entry after TCRdb re-called the 5' RACE reads with MiXCR. The data show fewer than 800,000 distinct CDR3 sequences, about a third seen once. Details on this clonotype: A much larger clone differs by one base, so this may be a read error.

Sequenced input: blood. This clonotype was obtained from an elderly woman in good health. The chain carries TRBV28 and TRBJ2-5, with D possibly matching TRBD1 (6 bases). The J call may not be correct, given that the DNA end is closer to TRBJ2-1. CDR3 DNA sequence: TGTGCCAGCAGGAGACCAGGGGATCAAGAGACCCAGTTCTTC. Translating it yields CASRRPGDQETQFF.